This T cell receptor beta chain was identified during a study of blood T cell repertoires in COVID-19. This CDR3 comprises 14 residues. Germline values: CDR1 WSHSY, CDR2 SAAADI. V dropped 0 bases and J dropped 7 bases, with 10 bases sitting between them. The table came from immunoSEQ multiplex PCR; TCRdb's copy has only in-frame clones and leaves some out. Of about 200,000 clones listed, 70% to 90% are singletons. The sample taken for sequencing was peripheral blood. The clonotype originates from a woman aged 45-60 years with active or convalescent COVID-19. The chain links TRBV10-2 to TRBJ2-1; D gene unclear. This chain's CDR3 is CASSESRLSNEQFF. In DNA form, the CDR3 reads TGCGCCAGCAGTGAGTCCCGGTTGTCGAATGAGCAGTTCTTC.